This T cell receptor beta chain was sequenced in a study of T cell repertoires in cytomegalovirus infection. About the study: It was the public TCR beta signatures that indicated both CMV infection and matching HLA type.

The V end was cut by 4 bases, the J end by 0 bases, with 18 bases between. Germline-derived CDR1 and CDR2 are KGHSH and LQKENI. CDR3 length: 17 residues. Study-wide results and limits: Public TCR beta family frequency separated CMV-and-HLA carriers, including in an independent cohort.

A single record per CDR3 protein comes from TCRdb applying MiXCR to the reads. This repertoire shows about 920,000 distinct CDR3 sequences, approximately 31% found once; its top ten account for roughly 13%. This clonotype appeared a few times. Antigen specificity is unknown. The TCR originated in a human donor in good health (CMV status not recorded). Some clones in this sample may be carry-over from other donors' samples. Source: cultured CD8+ T cells from PBMCs, taken from culture after CMV antigen stimulation. The V and J genes are TRBV18 and TRBJ1-1; the D gene is possibly TRBD1 (5 bases). For the CDR3, the DNA is TGTGCCAGCTCACGCACTGAGGGAAGGGACCTGAACACTGAAGCTTTCTTT. Protein: CASSRTEGRDLNTEAFF.